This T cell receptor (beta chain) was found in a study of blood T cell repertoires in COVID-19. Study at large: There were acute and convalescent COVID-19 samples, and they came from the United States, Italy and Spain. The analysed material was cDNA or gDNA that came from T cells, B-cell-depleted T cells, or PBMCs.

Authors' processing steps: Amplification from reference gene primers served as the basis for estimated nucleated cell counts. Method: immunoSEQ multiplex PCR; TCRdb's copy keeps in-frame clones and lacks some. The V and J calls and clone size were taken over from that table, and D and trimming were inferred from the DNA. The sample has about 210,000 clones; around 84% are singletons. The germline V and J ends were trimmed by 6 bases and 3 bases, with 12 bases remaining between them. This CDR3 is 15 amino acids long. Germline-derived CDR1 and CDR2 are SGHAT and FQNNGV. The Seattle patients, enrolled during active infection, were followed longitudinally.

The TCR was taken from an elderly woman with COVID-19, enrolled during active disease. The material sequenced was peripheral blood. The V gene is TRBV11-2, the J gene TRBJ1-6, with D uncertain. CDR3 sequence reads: CASSLAGSYNSPLHF. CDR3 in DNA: TGTGCCAGCAGTTTGGCGGGCAGCTATAATTCACCCCTCCACTTT.